Included here is one TCR beta chain sequence, with context. Its cognate antigen is unknown. A much bigger clone sits one base away, suggesting this may be a read error. Semi-nested PCR with Nested Universal Primer A followed constant-region reverse priming of full-length variable regions. TCRdb recomputed calls from the 5' RACE reads with MiXCR, one row per CDR3 protein. This sample has fewer than 13,000 distinct CDR3 sequences, with roughly a sixth found just once. This CDR3 is built from 14 residues. Findings and limits, study-wide: Tumor memory CD4+ T cell TCR gene usage was found to cluster with blood and lymph node memory CD4+ cells and with lymph node naive CD4+ cells. The larger-cohort validation was restricted to a single TCR beta V-J rearrangement rather than whole repertoires. Tumor Tregs overlapped most with tumor, then blood, naive CD4+ cells.

The sorted Tregs were CD4+CD25+CD127-/low cells. The source is a female donor with breast cancer. Sequences were obtained from Tregs sorted from a lymph node. This chain links TRBV12-3 or TRBV12-4 with TRBJ1-6; no reliable D call. CDR3: CVSSFGEGSSPLHF. The CDR3 DNA follows: TGTGTCAGCAGTTTCGGGGAAGGGAGTTCACCCCTCCACTTT.